The T cell receptor beta chain under discussion was sequenced for a study of cytomegalovirus exposure and HLA in healthy donors. Overall study context: An earlier analysis found 100 million or so unique TCR beta sequences from around 180 million T cells.

Points from the study as a whole: Rarity characterized most TCR sequences, yet some public TCRs appeared in many donors. TCR beta sequences reportedly predicted most subjects' HLA-A and HLA-B alleles accurately. CMV serostatus was the only recorded immune exposure for donors.

Remarks on this clone: Its matching antigen is unknown.

The CDR3 is 15 amino acids. The germline V and J ends were trimmed by 3 bases and 0 bases, with 13 bases remaining between them. CDR1 and CDR2 (germline): SQVTM, ANQGSEA. The primer mix had 60 Vbeta and 13 Jbeta primers. Sequencing used immunoSEQ multiplex PCR; TCRdb keeps in-frame clones, though not all of them. The sample has about 130,000 clones, roughly 77% seen once; the top ten hold around 6.4%. The chain couples TRBV29-1 to TRBJ2-3; possible D gene TRBD2, 5 bases. The receptor was isolated from a woman aged 40 to 49 in good health and CMV-seropositive. Sequencing was performed on PBMCs. CDR3 amino acids: CSVDMSGFSTDTQYF. The CDR3, as DNA: TGCAGCGTTGATATGAGCGGATTTAGCACAGATACGCAGTATTTT.